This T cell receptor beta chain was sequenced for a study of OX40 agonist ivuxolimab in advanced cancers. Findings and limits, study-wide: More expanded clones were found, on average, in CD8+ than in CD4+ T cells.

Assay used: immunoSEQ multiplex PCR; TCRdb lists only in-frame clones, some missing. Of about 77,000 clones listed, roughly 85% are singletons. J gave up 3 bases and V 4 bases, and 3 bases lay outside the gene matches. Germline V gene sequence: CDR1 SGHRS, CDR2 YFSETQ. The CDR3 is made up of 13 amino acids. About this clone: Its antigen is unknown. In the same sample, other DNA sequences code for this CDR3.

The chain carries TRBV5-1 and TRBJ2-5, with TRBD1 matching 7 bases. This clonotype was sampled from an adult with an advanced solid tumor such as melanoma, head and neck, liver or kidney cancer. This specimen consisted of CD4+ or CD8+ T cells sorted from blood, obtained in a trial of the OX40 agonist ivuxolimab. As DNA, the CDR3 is TGCGCCAGCAGCCTCGGGACAGAAGAGACCCAGTACTTC. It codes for CASSLGTEETQYF.